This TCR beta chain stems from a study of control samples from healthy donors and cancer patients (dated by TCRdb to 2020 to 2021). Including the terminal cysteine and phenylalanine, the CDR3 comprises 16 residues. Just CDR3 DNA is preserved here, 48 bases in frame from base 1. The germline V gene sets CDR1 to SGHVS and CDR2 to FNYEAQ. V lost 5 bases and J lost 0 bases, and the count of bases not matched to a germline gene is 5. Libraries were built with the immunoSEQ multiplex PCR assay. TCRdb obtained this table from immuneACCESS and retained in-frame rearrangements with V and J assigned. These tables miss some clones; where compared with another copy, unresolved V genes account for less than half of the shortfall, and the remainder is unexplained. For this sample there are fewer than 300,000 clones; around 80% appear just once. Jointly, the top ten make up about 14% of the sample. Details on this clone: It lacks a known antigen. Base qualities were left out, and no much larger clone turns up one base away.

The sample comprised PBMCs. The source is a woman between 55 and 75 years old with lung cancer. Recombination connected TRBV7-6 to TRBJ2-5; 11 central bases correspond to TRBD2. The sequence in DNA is TGTGCCAGCAGCAGAACTAGCGGGGGACACCAAGAGACCCAGTACTTC. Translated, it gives CASSRTSGGHQETQYF.